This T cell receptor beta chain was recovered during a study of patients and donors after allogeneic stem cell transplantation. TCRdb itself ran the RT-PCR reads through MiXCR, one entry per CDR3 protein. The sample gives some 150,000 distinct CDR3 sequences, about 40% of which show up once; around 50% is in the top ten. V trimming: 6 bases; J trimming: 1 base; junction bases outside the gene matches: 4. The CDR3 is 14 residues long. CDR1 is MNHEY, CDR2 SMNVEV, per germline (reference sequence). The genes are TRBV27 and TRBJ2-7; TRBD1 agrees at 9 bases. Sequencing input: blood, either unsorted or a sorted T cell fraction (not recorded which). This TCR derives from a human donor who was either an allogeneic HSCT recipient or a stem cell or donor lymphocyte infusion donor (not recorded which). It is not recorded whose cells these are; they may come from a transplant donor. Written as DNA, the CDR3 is TGTGCCAGCAGGCCGACAGGGGGTTCCTACGAGCAGTACTTC. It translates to CASRPTGGSYEQYF.